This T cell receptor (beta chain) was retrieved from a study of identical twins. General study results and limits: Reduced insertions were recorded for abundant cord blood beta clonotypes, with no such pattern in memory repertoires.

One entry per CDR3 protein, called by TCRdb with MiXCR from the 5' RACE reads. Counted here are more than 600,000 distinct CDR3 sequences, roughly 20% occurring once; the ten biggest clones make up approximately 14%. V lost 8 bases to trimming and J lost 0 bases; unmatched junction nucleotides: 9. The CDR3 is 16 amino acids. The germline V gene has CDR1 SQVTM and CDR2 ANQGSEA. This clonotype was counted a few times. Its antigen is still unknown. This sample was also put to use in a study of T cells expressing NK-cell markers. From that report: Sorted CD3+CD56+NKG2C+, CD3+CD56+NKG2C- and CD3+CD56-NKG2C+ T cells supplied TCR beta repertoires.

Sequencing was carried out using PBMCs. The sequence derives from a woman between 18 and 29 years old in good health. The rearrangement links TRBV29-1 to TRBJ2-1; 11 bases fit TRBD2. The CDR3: CSPLGLADSSYNEQFF. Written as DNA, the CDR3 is TGCAGCCCCTTGGGACTAGCGGATAGCTCCTACAATGAGCAGTTCTTC.